This T cell receptor (beta chain) emerged from a study of blood T cell repertoires in COVID-19. The table came from immunoSEQ multiplex PCR; TCRdb's copy has only in-frame clones and leaves some out. The top ten clones hold 2.7% of a sample with 170,000 or so clones, more than 85% of them seen once. This clone has more than one count but fewer than ten. The specimen was peripheral blood. This receptor was obtained from a middle-aged man with active or convalescent COVID-19.

The chain's CDR3 is CASSQGKRQGVRGYNEQFF. The CDR3 region has the DNA TGCGCCAGCAGCCAAGGAAAACGGCAGGGGGTGCGGGGATACAATGAGCAGTTCTTC. The chain carries TRBV4-1 and TRBJ2-1, with D tentatively TRBD1 (7 bases). V lost 1 base to trimming and J lost 4 bases, with 23 bases between them. This CDR3 spans 19 amino acids. Looked up from germline, CDR1 is MGHRA and CDR2 is YSYEKL.